The T cell receptor (beta chain) described here comes from a study of Ad26.COV2.S vaccination and SARS-CoV-2 variants. In germline, CDR1 is SNHLY, CDR2 FYNNEI. CDR3 length: 14 amino acids. The trim removed 8 bases at V and 5 bases at J, leaving 8 bases unmatched. Some clones are missing from TCRdb's copy, which holds only in-frame ones; the method was immunoSEQ multiplex PCR. The sample lists about 350,000 clones, roughly 94% occurring once. Whole-study findings and limits: Spike-specific TCR breadth was greater in vaccine than placebo recipients. Recipients of vaccine and of placebo showed similar breadth of their non-spike TCR repertoires. Breadth and depth estimates from TCRs may understate total T cell responses. Substantial breadth was reportedly displayed by spike-specific CD8+ and CD4+ T cell responses after vaccination.

For this clone: Antigen unknown.

The chain joins TRBV2 to TRBJ1-5; 8 nucleotides align to TRBD1. The sample in question was peripheral blood, obtained after recovery from COVID-19. The clonotype comes from a human donor who had recovered from COVID-19. CDR3 nucleotide sequence: TGTGCCAGCGGGGGACAGGAGGGTTATCAGCCCCAGCATTTT. It specifies CASGGQEGYQPQHF.